The clone carrying this T cell receptor beta chain was detected once. Its matching antigen is unknown. Profiling relied on immunoSEQ multiplex PCR, and the TCRdb table lists in-frame clones only, not all of them. Among around 100,000 clones listed, around 82% were seen once. This sample is part of a study of T cell responses to AZD1222 COVID-19 vaccine. Study-level points and caveats: Distributed over spike, vaccine-associated CD4 TCRs predominated at 160-218 and 743-854.

The V gene lost 5 bases and the J gene lost 0 bases, with 13 bases spanning the gap. There are 15 residues in the CDR3. The V gene's germline CDR1 is SGHTA and CDR2 FQGNSA. The sequence derives from an adult in good health. The rearrangement uses TRBV7-2 and TRBJ1-1; TRBD1 is a possible D gene (5 bases). Here the sequenced sample was peripheral blood, taken on day 0 of AZD1222 vaccination. CDR3 in DNA: TGTGCCAGCAGCCCGTCGGGACTCTTGAACACTGAAGCTTTCTTT. Translated, it gives CASSPSGLLNTEAFF.